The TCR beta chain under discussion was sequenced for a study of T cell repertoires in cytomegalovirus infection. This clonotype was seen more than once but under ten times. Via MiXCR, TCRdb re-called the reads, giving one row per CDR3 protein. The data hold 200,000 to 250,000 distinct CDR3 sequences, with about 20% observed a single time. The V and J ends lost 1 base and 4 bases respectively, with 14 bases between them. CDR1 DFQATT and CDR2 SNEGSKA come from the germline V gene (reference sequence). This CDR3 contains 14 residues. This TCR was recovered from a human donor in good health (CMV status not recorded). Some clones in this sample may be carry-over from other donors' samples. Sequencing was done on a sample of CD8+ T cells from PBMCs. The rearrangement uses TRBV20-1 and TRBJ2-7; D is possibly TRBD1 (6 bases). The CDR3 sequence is CSARAAGVLYEQYF. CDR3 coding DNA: TGCAGTGCTAGAGCGGCAGGGGTTCTTTACGAGCAGTACTTC.